This TCR beta chain is from a study of somatic mutations in cytotoxic T cells in rheumatoid arthritis. Sequencing used immunoSEQ multiplex PCR; TCRdb keeps in-frame clones, though not all of them. The sample shows fewer than 25,000 clones, 65% to 85% of them seen only once. Looked up from germline, CDR1 is MGHRA and CDR2 is YSYEKL. The CDR3 contains 15 residues. V was clipped by 0 bases and J by 5 bases, with 13 bases between them. Sequenced: CD8+ T cells sorted from blood. The TCR sequence derives from an adult with rheumatoid arthritis. The chain has TRBV4-1 and TRBJ1-1; D is undetermined. The CDR3 reads CASSQDPRRLTEAFF. The CDR3 DNA is TGCGCCAGCAGCCAAGATCCGAGAAGGTTGACTGAAGCTTTCTTT.